This T cell receptor (beta chain) was profiled in a study of neoadjuvant nivolumab and ipilimumab in lung cancer. Notes on the study in general: Only two of four nivolumab-treated tumors gained richness and clonality by surgery. TCR richness and clonality were higher in tumors than adjacent uninvolved lung. Blood richness before therapy tracked richness in tumors resected after neoadjuvant therapy. A small number of samples were TCR sequenced.

There are 16 residues in the CDR3. Germline lookup yields CDR1 SGDLS and CDR2 YYNGEE. The V end was cut by 0 bases, the J end by 5 bases, with 18 bases between. On this clone itself: Its antigen is as yet unknown.

TCRdb's copy holds only in-frame clones and misses some; the assay was immunoSEQ multiplex PCR. This table holds 30,000 or so clones, roughly 90% found once. The clonotype originates from an adult with non-small cell lung cancer. The V gene is TRBV9, the J gene TRBJ2-7; no reliable D call. Sequencing used peripheral blood, obtained after neoadjuvant nivolumab, alone or with ipilimumab, at or shortly before surgery. The chain's CDR3 is CASSVVMESGRDEQYF. CDR3 DNA: TGTGCCAGCAGCGTAGTCATGGAATCAGGTAGGGACGAGCAGTACTTC. The variable domain in full, completed from reference TRBV9 and TRBJ2-7, reads DSGVTQTPKHLITATGQRVTLRCSPRSGDLSVYWYQQSLDQGLQFLIQYYNGEERAKGNILERFSAQQFPDLHSELNLSSLELGDSALYFCASSVVMESGRDEQYFGPGTRLTVT.